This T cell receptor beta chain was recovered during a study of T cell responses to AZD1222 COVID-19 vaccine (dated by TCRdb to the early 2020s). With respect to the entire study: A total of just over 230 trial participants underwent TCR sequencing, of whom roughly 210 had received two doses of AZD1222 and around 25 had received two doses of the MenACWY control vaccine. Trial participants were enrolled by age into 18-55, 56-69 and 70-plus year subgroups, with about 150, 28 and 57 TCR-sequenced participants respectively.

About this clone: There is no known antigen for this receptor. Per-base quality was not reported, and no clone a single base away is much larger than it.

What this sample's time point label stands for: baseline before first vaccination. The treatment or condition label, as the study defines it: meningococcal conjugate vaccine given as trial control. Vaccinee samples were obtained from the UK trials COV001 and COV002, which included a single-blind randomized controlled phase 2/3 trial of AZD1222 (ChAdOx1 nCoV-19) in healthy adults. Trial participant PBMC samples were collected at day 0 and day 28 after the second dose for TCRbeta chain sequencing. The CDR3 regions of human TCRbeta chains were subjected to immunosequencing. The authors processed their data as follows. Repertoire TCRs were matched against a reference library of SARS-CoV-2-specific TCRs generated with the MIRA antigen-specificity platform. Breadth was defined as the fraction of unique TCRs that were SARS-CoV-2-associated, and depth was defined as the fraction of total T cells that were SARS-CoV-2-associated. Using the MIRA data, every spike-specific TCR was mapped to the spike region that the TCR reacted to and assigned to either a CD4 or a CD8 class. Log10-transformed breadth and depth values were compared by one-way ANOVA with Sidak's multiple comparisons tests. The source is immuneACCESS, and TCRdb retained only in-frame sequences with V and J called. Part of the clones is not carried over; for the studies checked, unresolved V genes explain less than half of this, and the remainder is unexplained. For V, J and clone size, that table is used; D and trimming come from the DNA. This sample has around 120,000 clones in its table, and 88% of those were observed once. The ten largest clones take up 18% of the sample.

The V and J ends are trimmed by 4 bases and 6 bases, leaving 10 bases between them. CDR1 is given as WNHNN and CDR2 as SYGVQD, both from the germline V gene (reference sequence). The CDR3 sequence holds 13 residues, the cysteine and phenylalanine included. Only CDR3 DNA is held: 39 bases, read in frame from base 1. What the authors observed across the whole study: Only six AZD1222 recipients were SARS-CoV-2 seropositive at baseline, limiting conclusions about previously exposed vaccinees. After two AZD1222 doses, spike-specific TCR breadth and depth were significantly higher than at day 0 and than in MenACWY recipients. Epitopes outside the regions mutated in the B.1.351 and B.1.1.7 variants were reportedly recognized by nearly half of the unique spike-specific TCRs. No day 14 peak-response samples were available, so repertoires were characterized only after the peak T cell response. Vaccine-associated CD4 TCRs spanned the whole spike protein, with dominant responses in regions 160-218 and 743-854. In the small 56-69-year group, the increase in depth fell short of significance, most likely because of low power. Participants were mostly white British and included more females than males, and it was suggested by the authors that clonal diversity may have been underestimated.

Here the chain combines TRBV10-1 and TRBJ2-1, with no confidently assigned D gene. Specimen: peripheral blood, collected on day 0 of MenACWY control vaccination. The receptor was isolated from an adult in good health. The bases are TGCGCCAGCAGTGGGGTAGCTGCCAATGAGCAGTTCTTC. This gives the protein CASSGVAANEQFF.